A single sample is the source of the 25 T cell receptor beta chains below, sequenced in a study of CXCR3-negative and CXCR3-positive naive CD8 T cells. The antigens these receptors bind are not known. The study, taken as a whole, reports: TRB CDR3 hydrophobicity was greater in CXCR3-positive naive cells than in CXCR3-negative naive cells.

TRB cDNA libraries were made by UMI-labeled 5' RACE. With the 5' RACE reads reprocessed, TCRdb shows one record per CDR3 protein and no DNA. Seen in this sample are about 7,000 distinct CDR3 sequences; the ten most common clones hold over 1.5%. The sample was naive CXCR3+ CD8+ T cells from blood. The subset is: CD45RO-CCR7+CD27+CD95- naive CD8+ T cells expressing CXCR3 (TNR3+). The receptor source for this set is a human donor in good health. Some clones in this sample may be carry-over from other donors' samples.

This chain connects TRBV29-1 to TRBJ2-5. The CDR3 totals 15 residues. CDR1 SQVTM and CDR2 ANQGSEA come from the germline V gene. CDR3 region: CSVEFAEQAQDTQYF.

V gene TRBV29-1 combines with J gene TRBJ2-7; TCRdb reports TRBD2, a call that lacks DNA to check it against. The germline gives CDR1 SQVTM, CDR2 ANQGSEA. This CDR3 is 14 amino acids long. The CDR3 region is CSVELAGGTYEQYF.

The J gene is TRBJ2-1, the V gene TRBV29-1; the TRBD2 assignment by TCRdb is unverifiable without DNA. CDR3 length equals 15 residues. Germline V CDR1 and CDR2: SQVTM, ANQGSEA. CDR3 sequence: CSVEGTSGGAYEQFF.

By frequency, this clonotype registers medium-sized. This CDR3 is CASSLSDLDLKEQYF. This chain uses TRBV12-3 or TRBV12-4 with TRBJ2-7. The CDR3 loop spans 15 amino acids.

The V gene is TRBV5-6, the J gene TRBJ2-7; TCRdb picks TRBD1, but there is no DNA to check that call. Per the germline V gene, CDR1 is SGHDT and CDR2 is YYEEEE. The CDR3 has 13 residues. The CDR3 sequence: CASSIGTAYEQYF. Full variable domain (remainder filled in from reference TRBV5-6 and TRBJ2-7): DAGVTQSPTHLIKTRGQQVTLRCSPKSGHDTVSWYQQALGQGPQFIFQYYEEEERQRGNFPDRFSGHQFPNYSSELNVNALLLGDSALYLCASSIGTAYEQYFGPGTRLTVT.

The chain uses TRBV19 and TRBJ2-7; no DNA is available, so the TRBD1 call from TCRdb remains unchecked. Germline CDR1 is LNHDA and CDR2 is SQIVND (reference sequence). CDR3 length: 13 amino acids. The CDR3 sequence is CASSPGQKNEQYF.

The chain is built from TRBV4-1 and TRBJ2-3; absent DNA, TCRdb's TRBD1 call cannot be checked. The length of the CDR3 is 16 residues. Looked up from germline, CDR1 is MGHRA and CDR2 is YSYEKL. The CDR3 is CASSQGIRQGIDTQYF.

This chain connects TRBV29-1 to TRBJ2-2; TCRdb's D call of TRBD1 is untestable without DNA. The CDR3 has 16 residues. Germline V gene sequence: CDR1 SQVTM, CDR2 ANQGSEA. The CDR3 is CSVEFLTVGSTGELFF.

The V gene is TRBV7-8, the J gene TRBJ1-2; the TCRdb D gene call, TRBD1, has no DNA to confirm it. Germline loops: CDR1 SGHVS, CDR2 FQNEAQ. This CDR3 has 14 amino acids. The CDR3 loop is CASSLGLRAPGYTF.

The chain is built from TRBV29-1 and TRBJ2-1; as DNA is missing, the TRBD2 call by TCRdb cannot be tested. The CDR3 runs to 14 residues. The germline CDR1 and CDR2 sequences are SQVTM and ANQGSEA. Here the CDR3 reads CSGRTSGGSREQFF.

By frequency, this clonotype is medium-sized. V and J are TRBV2 and TRBJ2-3; TCRdb's D call of TRBD1 is untestable without DNA. Germline CDR1 is SNHLY and CDR2 is FYNNEI. The CDR3 runs to 16 residues. CDR3 loop: CASSDLGTGLTDTQYF.

This clonotype is called medium-sized based on its frequency. The chain combines TRBV12-3 or TRBV12-4 with TRBJ2-5; there is no DNA to check the TCRdb D call of TRBD2. CDR3 size: 14 residues. CDR3 region: CASSGTSGSETQYF.

The J gene is TRBJ2-3, the V gene TRBV29-1; TCRdb proposes TRBD1, but this gene call is untestable without DNA. This CDR3 region has 14 residues. CDR1 is SQVTM and CDR2 is ANQGSEA in the germline V gene. CDR3 loop: CSAGGAGNTDTQYF.

V and J are TRBV15 and TRBJ1-2; TCRdb indicates TRBD1, and absent DNA this call remains unverified. The CDR3 sequence is 17 residues long. CDR1 is LNHNV, CDR2 YYDKDF, per germline (reference sequence). The CDR3: CATSRDRRTGQIYGYTF.

This clonotype is labeled medium-sized based on frequency. This chain uses TRBV12-5 with TRBJ2-1; TCRdb's D call of TRBD1 is untestable without DNA. Per germline, CDR1 LGHNT and CDR2 FRNRAP. The CDR3 is 11 residues long. CDR3 amino acids: CASARYNEQFF.

The V and J genes are TRBV7-9 and TRBJ2-1; there is no DNA to check the TCRdb D call of TRBD2. The CDR3 is 12 residues long. Germline-derived CDR1 and CDR2 are SEHNR and FQNEAQ (reference sequence). The CDR3 spells CASSFGPAGQFF.

The J gene is TRBJ2-7, the V gene TRBV27; TCRdb outputs TRBD2, but without DNA this stays unchecked. Germline CDR1 reads MNHEY; CDR2 reads SMNVEV (reference sequence). This CDR3 spans 15 amino acids. CDR3 sequence reads: CASSLMGLAAYEQYF.

Its frequency marks this clonotype as medium-sized. The rearrangement joins TRBV29-1 to TRBJ2-7. This CDR3 has 11 residues. CDR1 and CDR2 from the germline V gene are SQVTM and ANQGSEA. CDR3 loop: CSVGDGYEQYF.

The chain carries TRBV6-5 and TRBJ2-2; TCRdb selects TRBD2, and the lack of DNA leaves this call unchecked. This CDR3 is 15 amino acids long. The germline gives CDR1 MNHEY, CDR2 SVGAGI. CDR3 amino acids: CASSGKGLAVGELFF.

CDR3: CSVVSPGTSYEQYF. The gene calls are TRBV29-1 and TRBJ2-7. The CDR3 spans 14 residues. Germline CDR1 is SQVTM and CDR2 is ANQGSEA.

This clonotype is classed as medium-sized (0.01 to 0.1%) by frequency. V is TRBV29-1 and J is TRBJ2-3. Germline CDR1 reads SQVTM; CDR2 reads ANQGSEA. The CDR3 is made up of 14 amino acids. The CDR3 region is CSVEMELATDTQYF.

V and J are TRBV6-5 and TRBJ1-1. Germline V gene lookup returns CDR1 MNHEY and CDR2 SVGAGI. The CDR3 length is 13 residues. The CDR3 loop is CASSYGENTEAFF.

The rearrangement links TRBV29-1 to TRBJ2-7; TCRdb gives TRBD1 as the D gene, but with no DNA this cannot be confirmed. The CDR3 has 15 residues. Germline assignment: CDR1 SQVTM and CDR2 ANQGSEA. CDR3 in amino acids: CSVEDEQGSSYEQYF.

This chain connects TRBV6-5 to TRBJ1-2; the TCRdb call, TRBD1, lacks DNA for checking. This CDR3 region has 14 residues. The germline CDR1 and CDR2 sequences are MNHEY and SVGAGI. The chain's CDR3 is CASSYTPTNYGYTF.

The chain is built from TRBV6-5 and TRBJ2-5; the TRBD1 assignment by TCRdb is unverifiable without DNA. Per germline, CDR1 MNHEY and CDR2 SVGAGI. CDR3 length: 16 amino acids. The CDR3 reads CASSYATSGGEETQYF.